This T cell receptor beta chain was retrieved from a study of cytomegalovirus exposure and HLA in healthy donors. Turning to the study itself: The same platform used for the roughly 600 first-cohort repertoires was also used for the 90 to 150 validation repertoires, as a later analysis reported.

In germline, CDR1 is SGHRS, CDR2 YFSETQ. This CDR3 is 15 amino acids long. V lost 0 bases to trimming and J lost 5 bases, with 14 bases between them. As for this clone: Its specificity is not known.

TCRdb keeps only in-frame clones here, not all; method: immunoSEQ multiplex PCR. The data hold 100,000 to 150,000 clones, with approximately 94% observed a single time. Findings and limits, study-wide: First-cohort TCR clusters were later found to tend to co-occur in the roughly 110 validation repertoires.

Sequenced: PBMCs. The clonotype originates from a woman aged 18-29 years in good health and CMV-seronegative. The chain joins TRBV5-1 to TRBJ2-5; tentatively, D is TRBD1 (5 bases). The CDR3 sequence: CASSLAGISSETQYF. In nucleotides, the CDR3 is TGCGCCAGCAGCTTGGCAGGGATTAGTTCGGAGACCCAGTACTTC.